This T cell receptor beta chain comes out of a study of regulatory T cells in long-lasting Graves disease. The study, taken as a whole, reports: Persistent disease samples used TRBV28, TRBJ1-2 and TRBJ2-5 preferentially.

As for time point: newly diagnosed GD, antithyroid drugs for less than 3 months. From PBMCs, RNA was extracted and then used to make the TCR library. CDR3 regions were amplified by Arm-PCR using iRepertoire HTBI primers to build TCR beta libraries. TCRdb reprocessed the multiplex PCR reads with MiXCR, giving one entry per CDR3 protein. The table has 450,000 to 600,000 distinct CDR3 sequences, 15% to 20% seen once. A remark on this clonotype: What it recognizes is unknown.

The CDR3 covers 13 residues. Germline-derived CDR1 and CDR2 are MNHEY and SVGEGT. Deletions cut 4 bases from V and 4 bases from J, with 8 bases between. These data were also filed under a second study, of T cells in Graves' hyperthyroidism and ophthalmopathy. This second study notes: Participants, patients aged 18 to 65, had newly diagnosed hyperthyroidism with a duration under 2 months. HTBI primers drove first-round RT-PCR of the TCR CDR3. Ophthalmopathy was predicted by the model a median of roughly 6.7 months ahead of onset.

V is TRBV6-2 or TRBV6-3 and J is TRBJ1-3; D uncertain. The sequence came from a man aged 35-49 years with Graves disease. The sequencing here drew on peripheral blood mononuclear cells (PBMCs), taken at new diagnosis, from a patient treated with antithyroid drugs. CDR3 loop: CASSFRAGNTIYF. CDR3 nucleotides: TGTGCCAGCAGTTTTCGGGCCGGAAACACCATATATTTT.